A selection of T cell receptor beta chains follows, all from one sample in a study of blood T cell repertoires in COVID-19. Only in-frame clones appear in the TCRdb table, and some are missing; sequencing was by immunoSEQ multiplex PCR. Of about 140,000 clones listed, 70% to 90% are singletons. Sequencing was done on a sample of PBMCs or T cells enriched from blood (not recorded which). The source is a woman aged 45 to 65 with acute COVID-19. The CDR3 runs from the conserved cysteine through the conserved F or W. Each record gives: clone size, V gene, J gene, CDR3 protein. Only part of the rows carry a size: once, few, many, or a class if the clone is expanded.

>.|TRBV5-1|TRBJ2-4
CASSLVAGLAKNIQYF
>.|TRBV14|TRBJ2-6
CASSPINRGPSGANVLTF
>.|TRBV28|TRBJ2-7
CASGKGGAGAGQYF
>once|TRBV7-8|TRBJ2-3
CASSPWGVDTDTQYF
>.|TRBV28|TRBJ2-3
CAGGERSTDTQYF
>few|TRBV25-1|TRBJ1-1
CASSERSGRGPHF
>.|TRBV5-1|TRBJ2-5
CASSPGLAGEETQYF
>.|TRBV11-2|TRBJ1-1
CASSFQTGTANTEAFF
>.|TRBV29-1|TRBJ2-7
CSVVLGGRSYEQYF
>.|TRBV5-1|TRBJ2-7
CASSFDGGSSYEQYF
>.|TRBV7-8|TRBJ2-5
CASSLNWGRKYQETQYF
>.|TRBV7-2|TRBJ2-3
CASSLGTSGRPSTDTQYF
>.|TRBV19|TRBJ1-1
CASSIGGGLGATEAFF
>.|TRBV4-1|TRBJ2-7
CASSRFTAGSSYEQYF
>.|TRBV27|TRBJ2-1
CASTAVAGAGNEQFF
>once|TRBV7-2|TRBJ1-1
CASSSRSFQAFF
>.|TRBV7-2|TRBJ2-6
CASSTDGGANVLTF
>few|TRBV18|TRBJ2-7
CASSPPAGQGAYF
>once|TRBV24-1|TRBJ2-7
CATGQDSSYEQYF
>.|TRBV7-9|TRBJ1-1
CASSKGRGSTTEAFF
>.|TRBV24-1|TRBJ2-6
CATNFGGNVLTF
>.|TRBV30|TRBJ1-1
CAWSSSGTEAFF
>.|TRBV9|TRBJ2-3
CASSKGQDTDTQYF
>.|TRBV7-9|TRBJ1-6
CASNPPGVESPLHF
>.|TRBV5-1|TRBJ1-1
CASSLGSGSLVNTEAFF
>once|TRBV19|TRBJ1-3
CATIDSYSGNTIYF
>.|TRBV27|TRBJ1-2
CASSMRDREDGYTF
>.|TRBV15|TRBJ1-5
CATSRGGGAGQPQHF
>.|TRBV5-1|TRBJ2-1
CASSSGGSIAEQFF
>.|TRBV27|TRBJ2-1
CASGPLGLARNNEQFF
>.|TRBV4-2|TRBJ1-2
CASSQGMGQSYGYTF
>.|TRBV19|TRBJ2-7
CASSMPRTGSYEQYF
>once|TRBV2|TRBJ2-6
CASTQTSTRANVLTF
>once|TRBV9|TRBJ2-7
CASSGLAGEQYF
>.|TRBV4-3|TRBJ2-1
CASSQLAGAYNEQFF
>.|TRBV21-1|TRBJ2-5
CASTWCSDTTQETQYF
>.|TRBV9|TRBJ2-6
CASSAAEAGANVLTF
>.|TRBV9|TRBJ1-2
CASSASYLGGYGYTF
>.|TRBV7-8|TRBJ2-7
CASSSNSGRGYEQYF
>few|TRBV11-3|TRBJ2-5
CASSLGLAEQETQYF
>.|TRBV3-1/TRBV3-2|TRBJ1-5
CASSYRENQPQHF
>once|TRBV7-9|TRBJ2-1
CASTLGQAFYNEQFF
>few|TRBV7-8|TRBJ1-1
CASSIIRTLNTEAFF
>few|TRBV19|TRBJ2-7
CASAAGTGFNYEQYF
>.|TRBV10-1|TRBJ1-5
CASSPIKRVYSNQPQHF
>.|TRBV7-9|TRBJ2-1
CASTRQGLVYNEQFF
>.|TRBV14|TRBJ2-2
CASSPGTVGGELFF
>once|TRBV19|TRBJ2-1
CASSRLVFLNEQFF
>.|TRBV10-3|TRBJ2-1
CAISESSGTTFF
>.|TRBV21-1|TRBJ1-1
CASSNRRSDREDPEAFF
>.|TRBV6-6|TRBJ2-7
CASSRSGGGDLDYEQYF
>.|TRBV5-8|TRBJ1-3
CASSLRQGNRNTIYF
>once|TRBV19|TRBJ2-2
CASSIRGLANTGELFF
>.|TRBV29-1|TRBJ2-3
CSVVGGTSGRASTDTQYF
>.|TRBV24-1|TRBJ2-2
CATSDSKGTRPIGELFF
>few|TRBV30|TRBJ1-2
CAWTHEGYGYTF
>.|TRBV24-1|TRBJ1-2
CATSDLSGRGGYTF
>few|TRBV12-5|TRBJ1-1
CASGRDRAGAFF
>.|TRBV7-8|TRBJ1-2
CASSSGTTRGYTF